The present TCR beta chain was sequenced within a study of T-cell memory formation after mild COVID-19. Study in general: TCR clusters showed largely donor specificity. The study, taken as a whole, reports: While clones contracting from day 15 to 85 were balanced between CD4 and CD8, later expanders leaned CD4+. The authors left the SARS-CoV-2 specificity of second-wave clones peaking on day 37 unconfirmed. Pre-infection memory carried some responding clones, suggesting that cross-reactive memory joined.

CDR1 and CDR2 from the germline V gene are SGHRS and YFSETQ. The CDR3 is made up of 14 amino acids. Trimming removed 1 base from V and 1 base from J, with 7 bases in between. TCRdb reanalysed the 5' RACE reads using MiXCR and keeps one entry per CDR3 protein. The table records approximately 440,000 distinct CDR3 sequences, 20% of them present only once. This clonotype occurred a few times. Its antigen remains unknown. The chain uses TRBV5-1 and TRBJ2-3; unclear D gene. Sequencing input: PBMCs or a T cell subset sorted from them (not recorded which). The source is an adult woman who had mild COVID-19 (a few samples of this study predate the infection). Cell type and time point are not known. DNA for the CDR3: TGCGCCAGCAGCTTGTATTACGGCACAGATACGCAGTATTTT. Encoded protein: CASSLYYGTDTQYF. Variable domain in full (rest from reference TRBV5-1 and TRBJ2-3): KAGVTQTPRYLIKTRGQQVTLSCSPISGHRSVSWYQQTPGQGLQFLFEYFSETQRNKGNFPGRFSGRQFSNSRSEMNVSTLELGDSALYLCASSLYYGTDTQYFGPGTRLTVL.